This is a list of T cell receptor beta chains from one sample in a study of beta chain features in type 1 diabetes. Produced via immunoSEQ multiplex PCR; TCRdb's table is partial and in-frame only. The sample holds hundreds of thousands of clones, around an eighth seen once. What was sequenced was naive CD4+ T cells from blood. The receptors shown here come from a man younger than 35 with type 1 diabetes. Each CDR3 is given with its conserved first and last residue. D genes are given only for firm matches. A clone size is listed for some rows: how often the clone was seen (once, few, many), or a class if it is expanded.

few,TRBV5-4,TRBJ2-4,NA,19,TGTGCCAGCAGCCTCTCTACGGTTGCCCGCCTGAAAGCCAAAAACATTCAGTACTTC,CASSLSTVARLKAKNIQYF
NA,TRBV28,TRBJ2-3,NA,14,TGTGCCAGCAGGCGGGGGCTCTTCACAGATACGCAGTATTTT,CASRRGLFTDTQYF
NA,TRBV5-4,TRBJ2-3,TRBD2,16,TGTGCCAGCAGCTCCCTTAGCGGGCAGAGCACAGATACGCAGTATTTT,CASSSLSGQSTDTQYF
NA,TRBV4-1,TRBJ1-2,NA,15,TGCGCCAGCAGCCGGGAAGGCCGAAGTAACTATGGCTACACCTTC,CASSREGRSNYGYTF
few,TRBV4-1,TRBJ2-1,NA,18,TGCGCCAGCAGCCAAGATTACGTAGGCCCCTCGCCCTACAATGAGCAGTTCTTC,CASSQDYVGPSPYNEQFF
NA,TRBV30,TRBJ2-7,NA,12,TGTGCCTCCCGGAACAGCTCCTACGAGCAGTACTTC,CASRNSSYEQYF
few,TRBV10-3,TRBJ2-4,NA,17,TGTGCCATCAGTGAGTCGGCTGGGATTACGGCCAAAAACATTCAGTACTTC,CAISESAGITAKNIQYF
NA,TRBV7-9,TRBJ1-1,NA,12,TGTGCCAGCAGCTACCAGGGAGGACAAGCTTTCTTT,CASSYQGGQAFF
few,TRBV11-2,TRBJ2-5,NA,14,TGTGCCAGCACCCTAGGCGGGGCCCAAGAGACCCAGTACTTC,CASTLGGAQETQYF
few,TRBV9,TRBJ2-3,NA,16,TGTGCCAGCAGCGTTTTGGGGGTTCTTCGCACAGATACGCAGTATTTT,CASSVLGVLRTDTQYF
NA,TRBV10-1,TRBJ1-1,NA,14,TGCGCCAGCAGTCCCAGGACAGCCGGGCGGGAAGCTTTCTTT,CASSPRTAGREAFF
few,TRBV7-2,TRBJ1-5,NA,15,TGTGCCAGCAGTCGATGGGGTCAGAGCAAGGGGGCCCAGCATTTT,CASSRWGQSKGAQHF
NA,TRBV10-3,TRBJ1-4,TRBD1,15,TGTGCCATCAGTCAAGAGGATGGGACAGGGGAAAAACTGTTTTTT,CAISQEDGTGEKLFF
NA,TRBV6-1,TRBJ2-7,TRBD2,13,TGTGCCAGCAGTGAGGCGGTCGGGAGGCAGCAGTACTTC,CASSEAVGRQQYF
NA,TRBV29-1,TRBJ1-1,NA,13,TGCAGCGTCTGGGCCGGGGGGAACACTGAAGCTTTCTTT,CSVWAGGNTEAFF
few,TRBV11-2,TRBJ2-3,NA,12,TGTGCCAGCAGCTTACGAAGCCTTACGCAGTATTTT,CASSLRSLTQYF
few,TRBV5-1,TRBJ2-2,TRBD2,18,TGCGCCAGCAGCTCTACTGCGGGGGGCGCGACGAACACCGGGGAGCTGTTTTTT,CASSSTAGGATNTGELFF
few,TRBV19,TRBJ2-7,TRBD1,14,TGTGCCAGTCGCAACACAGGGGCGACCTACGAGCAGTACTTC,CASRNTGATYEQYF
few,TRBV7-2,TRBJ1-2,NA,13,TGTGCCAGCAGCACCGGACAGAACTATGGCTACACCTTC,CASSTGQNYGYTF
NA,TRBV5-4,TRBJ1-2,NA,14,TGTGCCAGCAGGCCACCCGGGACTAACTATGGCTACACCTTC,CASRPPGTNYGYTF
few,TRBV7-9,TRBJ2-1,NA,14,TGTGCCAGCAGCCGAGTTCTCTATTACAATGAGCAGTTCTTC,CASSRVLYYNEQFF
NA,TRBV5-6,TRBJ2-1,TRBD2,15,TGTGCCAGCAGCCGTACTAGCGGGAGTAACAATGAGCAGTTCTTC,CASSRTSGSNNEQFF
few,TRBV2,TRBJ1-2,NA,12,TGTGCCAGCAGTACAGGGATTTATGGCTACACCTTC,CASSTGIYGYTF
few,TRBV5-1,TRBJ2-3,TRBD2,16,TGCGCCAGCAGCTTGGGATCTAGCGGTTCCACAGATACGCAGTATTTT,CASSLGSSGSTDTQYF
few,TRBV30,TRBJ1-2,NA,13,TGTGCCTGGTCGGAAACGGCGGTGACGGGCTACACCTTC,CAWSETAVTGYTF
few,TRBV7-6,TRBJ2-5,TRBD1,14,TGTGCCAGCAGCCTACGGACAGGGGGAGAGACCCAGTACTTC,CASSLRTGGETQYF
NA,TRBV5-6,TRBJ2-5,TRBD1,15,TGTGCCAGCAGCTTGGTACGGACAGGGGAAGAGACCCAGTACTTC,CASSLVRTGEETQYF
NA,TRBV7-9,TRBJ2-4,NA,16,TGTGCCAGCAGCCTACAACACAGTCTAGCCAAAAACATTCAGTACTTC,CASSLQHSLAKNIQYF
NA,TRBV2,TRBJ1-2,TRBD1,13,TGTGCCAGCACTGGGACAGTAGTTGCTGGCTACACCTTC,CASTGTVVAGYTF
few,TRBV6-4,TRBJ1-5,NA,13,TGTGCCAGCAGTATAAGTCGGCATCAGCCCCAGCATTTT,CASSISRHQPQHF
few,TRBV7-2,TRBJ2-5,NA,16,TGTGCCAGCAGCCCTCCGACTAGTAGCCTCCAAGAGACCCAGTACTTC,CASSPPTSSLQETQYF
few,TRBV13,TRBJ2-7,NA,13,TGTGCCAGCAGCTTAAAGGCTTCCTACGAGCAGTACTTC,CASSLKASYEQYF
NA,TRBV4-1,TRBJ2-1,TRBD2,17,TGCGCCAGCAGCCAATCACCGGGACTAGCGGCCTTTAATGAGCAGTTCTTC,CASSQSPGLAAFNEQFF
NA,TRBV7-3,TRBJ2-3,TRBD1,14,TGTGCCAGCAGTAAGACAGGGGGCACAGATACGCAGTATTTT,CASSKTGGTDTQYF
NA,TRBV7-2,TRBJ2-3,TRBD2,14,TGTGCCAGCAGCTTGGATAGCGGGGGAGATACGCAGTATTTT,CASSLDSGGDTQYF
few,TRBV29-1,TRBJ1-1,NA,12,TGCAGCGTTTCCGGCCCCGACACTGAAGCTTTCTTT,CSVSGPDTEAFF
few,TRBV30,TRBJ1-1,NA,11,TGTGCCTATATGGTGAACACTGAAGCTTTCTTT,CAYMVNTEAFF